These 16 T cell receptor beta chains came from one sample sequenced in a study of blood T cells in healthy people across ages. A sample-barcoded 5' primer and a J-beta primer mix were used in a second PCR of about 7 to 12 cycles. TCRdb passed the 5' RACE reads through MiXCR, listing each CDR3 protein once. Of over 600,000 distinct CDR3 sequences listed, 56% are singletons. Sequenced material: blood. The receptors originated from a man aged 35-49 years in good health.

The CDR3 sequence: CSVAVAGGGETQYF. DNA of the CDR3: TGCAGCGTTGCGGTAGCGGGAGGGGGGGAGACCCAGTACTTC. The chain joins TRBV29-1 to TRBJ2-4; 11 bases are shared with TRBD2. The J call could be wrong; TRBJ2-5 is a better fit for the DNA end. From germline, CDR1 is SQVTM and CDR2 ANQGSEA. The CDR3 runs to 14 residues.

The chain links TRBV20-1 to TRBJ1-1; D gene ambiguous. Trimming removed 0 bases at V and 1 base at J, with 9 bases between. This CDR3 has 14 residues. CDR1 DFQATT and CDR2 SNEGSKA come from the germline V gene (reference sequence). The CDR3 region is CSARDLRGNTEAFF. The CDR3, as DNA: TGCAGTGCTAGAGATCTCCGGGGGAACACTGAAGCTTTCTTT.

The rearrangement uses TRBV6-5 and TRBJ1-2, with a tentative D call TRBD1 (5 bases). The germline V and J ends were trimmed by 5 bases and 0 bases, with 16 bases remaining between them. CDR3 size: 16 residues. In germline, CDR1 is MNHEY, CDR2 SVGAGI. This CDR3 is CASSTTGTEPNYGYTF. CDR3 bases: TGTGCCAGCAGTACAACCGGGACCGAACCTAACTATGGCTACACCTTC.

The CDR3 loop is CASSVEDSGANVLTF. CDR3 coding DNA: TGTGCCAGCAGCGTAGAGGACTCTGGGGCCAACGTCCTGACTTTC. The rearrangement joins TRBV9 to TRBJ2-6; D not resolved. Trimming removed 0 bases from V and 0 bases from J, with 4 bases in between. CDR1 and CDR2 from the germline V gene are SGDLS and YYNGEE. The length of the CDR3 is 15 residues.

In DNA, the CDR3 is TGCAGTGCTAGTCAAGACAGGGGAAATCAGCCCCAGCATTTT. Residues: CSASQDRGNQPQHF. The V gene is TRBV20-1, the J gene TRBJ1-5; the match to TRBD1 covers 8 bases. Germline CDR1 is DFQATT and CDR2 is SNEGSKA (reference sequence). V trimming: 3 bases; J trimming: 4 bases; junction bases outside the gene matches: 5. CDR3 length: 14 residues.

V and J are TRBV3-1 and TRBJ1-1; no reliable D call. The CDR3 loop spans 12 amino acids. Germline CDR1 LGHDT, CDR2 YNNKEL (reference sequence). Trimming shortened V by 1 base and J by 7 bases, and 7 bases separated the two germline ends. For the CDR3, the DNA is TGTGCCAGCAGCCAAGGGGCCGGTGAAGCTTTCTTT. Amino acids: CASSQGAGEAFF.

This chain joins TRBV20-1 and TRBJ2-1, with 7 bases identical to TRBD1. Unmatched junction bases numbered 8, after V lost 4 bases and J lost 8 bases. CDR1 is DFQATT and CDR2 is SNEGSKA in the germline V gene (reference sequence). CDR3 size: 13 residues. The CDR3 DNA follows: TGCAGTGCTACGGACAGGCGTGGCGATGAGCAGTTCTTC. This gives the protein CSATDRRGDEQFF.

This clonotype was observed a handful of times. This sequence joins TRBV6-6 and TRBJ2-6; D gene ambiguous. Trimming pared 2 bases from V and 0 bases from J, leaving 11 bases between. CDR1 and CDR2 from the germline V gene are MNHNY and SVGAGI (reference sequence). The CDR3 loop spans 17 amino acids. For the CDR3, the DNA is TGTGCCAGCAGTTACAAGACTGACCACTCTGGGGCCAACGTCCTGACTTTC. Translating it yields CASSYKTDHSGANVLTF.

The V call is TRBV6-2 or TRBV6-3, the J call TRBJ2-3, with a possible D match to TRBD2 (5 bases). The CDR3 is 15 amino acids. The V gene lost 6 bases and the J gene lost 1 base, with 14 bases spanning the gap. Germline values: CDR1 MNHEY, CDR2 SVGEGT. The CDR3 reads CASSRRTSRTDTQYF. CDR3 DNA sequence: TGTGCCAGCAGCCGCCGGACTTCACGCACAGATACGCAGTATTTT.

This chain connects TRBV27 to TRBJ2-7; D is unresolved. The end of the DNA aligns better with TRBJ2-5, so the J call may be wrong. This CDR3 contains 15 residues. Germline values: CDR1 MNHEY, CDR2 SMNVEV (reference sequence). Here the CDR3 DNA reads TGTGCCAGCAGTTCGGACGTAACTTATATAGAGACCCAGTACTTC. It encodes CASSSDVTYIETQYF.

The genes are TRBV14 and TRBJ1-4; tentative D call: TRBD1 (5 bases). V was cut by 0 bases and J by 8 bases, with 19 bases left in between. Germline loops: CDR1 SGHDN, CDR2 FVKESK. The CDR3 has 17 amino acids. The DNA for the CDR3 is TGTGCCAGCAGCCAAGATTCGGTCAGGGTTGGCGACGAAAAACTGTTTTTT. As protein: CASSQDSVRVGDEKLFF. The full variable domain, with the rest looked up from reference TRBV14 and TRBJ1-4, is EAGVTQFPSHSVIEKGQTVTLRCDPISGHDNLYWYRRVMGKEIKFLLHFVKESKQDESGMPNNRFLAERTGGTYSTLKVQPAELEDSGVYFCASSQDSVRVGDEKLFFGSGTQLSVL.

V usage is TRBV24-1 and J usage is TRBJ2-5; D not certain. This CDR3 spans 13 amino acids. Per the germline V gene, CDR1 is KGHDR and CDR2 is SFDVKD. V was clipped by 2 bases and J by 5 bases, with 8 bases between them. CDR3 in amino acids: CATSDYAWETQYF. CDR3 nucleotide sequence: TGTGCCACCAGTGATTACGCGTGGGAGACCCAGTACTTC.

The chain has TRBV5-1 and TRBJ2-7, with D tentatively TRBD2 (6 bases). This CDR3 comprises 16 residues. Trimming pared 5 bases from V and 5 bases from J, leaving 23 bases between. Germline lookup yields CDR1 SGHRS and CDR2 YFSETQ. This CDR3 is CASRPEWQGGLDEQYF. The CDR3 bases are TGCGCCAGCAGACCCGAGTGGCAGGGAGGTTTGGACGAGCAGTACTTC.

The chain employs TRBV20-1 and TRBJ2-7, with D tentatively TRBD2 (6 bases). The ends were cut back, 6 bases at V and 6 bases at J, with 21 bases in the middle. Germline-derived CDR1 and CDR2 are DFQATT and SNEGSKA (reference sequence). There are 14 residues in the CDR3. CDR3 loop: CSAPRPGVLREQYF. In DNA form, the CDR3 reads TGCAGTGCCCCGCGCCCGGGGGTTCTGCGCGAGCAGTACTTC.

The genes are TRBV10-3 and TRBJ1-5; TRBD1 matches 7 bases. The CDR3 runs to 15 residues. V shed 5 bases and J 3 bases; nucleotides not matched to a gene: 7. Germline V gene lookup returns CDR1 ENHRY and CDR2 SYGVKD. The CDR3 DNA sequence: TGTGCCATCAGTACCGGGGAGGGGGCCAATCAGCCCCAGCATTTT. Protein: CAISTGEGANQPQHF.

The chain couples TRBV7-6 to TRBJ2-3; 8 bases match TRBD2. The germline gives CDR1 SGHVS, CDR2 FNYEAQ. The CDR3 is made up of 16 amino acids. Trimming removed 5 bases from V and 0 bases from J; junction bases left unmatched: 7. The CDR3 protein is CASSPGLGTSTDTQYF. CDR3 DNA sequence: TGTGCCAGCAGCCCGGGACTAGGGACTAGCACAGATACGCAGTATTTT. Combining the CDR3 with reference TRBV7-6 and TRBJ2-3 gives the whole variable domain GAGVSQSPRYKVTKRGQDVALRCDPISGHVSLYWYRQALGQGPEFLTYFNYEAQQDKSGLPNDRFSAERPEGSISTLTIQRTEQRDSAMYRCASSPGLGTSTDTQYFGPGTRLTVL.